Following are 10 T cell receptor beta chains from one sample sequenced in a study of blood T cell repertoires in COVID-19. Using immunoSEQ multiplex PCR, the repertoire was profiled, and TCRdb retains in-frame clones only, with some absent. The sample lists over 200,000 clones, roughly 90% occurring once. The sequencing input was peripheral blood. These receptors were collected from a man between 60 and 70 years old who had recovered from COVID-19.

The chain carries TRBV5-4 and TRBJ2-3, with a tentative D call TRBD1 (6 bases). Germline V lookup: CDR1 SGHNT, CDR2 YYREEE (reference sequence). The V end lost 4 bases, the J end lost 0 bases, and 12 bases lay between the germline ends. The CDR3 is 15 amino acids. CDR3 sequence: CASSARTDSTDTQYF. The CDR3 DNA is TGTGCCAGCAGCGCCCGGACAGATAGCACAGATACGCAGTATTTT.

The chain carries TRBV7-6 and TRBJ2-7; TRBD2 matches 8 bases. This CDR3 region has 15 residues. Germline loops: CDR1 SGHVS, CDR2 FNYEAQ. The V segment lost 5 bases and the J segment 1 base; nucleotides outside the gene matches: 7. CDR3 DNA sequence: TGTGCCAGCAGCCTGTTAGCGGGGCAGTCCTACGAGCAGTACTTC. It yields the protein CASSLLAGQSYEQYF.

This clone was seen only once. The chain links TRBV7-8 to TRBJ2-7; 7 bases agree with TRBD2. Trimming removed 5 bases from V and 3 bases from J; junction bases left unmatched: 4. CDR1 SGHVS and CDR2 FQNEAQ come from the germline V gene. The CDR3 sequence is 13 residues long. The CDR3 sequence: CASSVRGGYEQYF. In DNA form, the CDR3 reads TGTGCCAGCAGCGTCCGCGGGGGCTACGAGCAGTACTTC.

The chain recombines TRBV18 with TRBJ1-2, with 8 bases matching TRBD1. The CDR3 extends over 16 amino acids. The ends lost 2 bases at V and 3 bases at J; junction bases unmatched: 8. Germline lookup yields CDR1 KGHSH and CDR2 LQKENI. As DNA, the CDR3 is TGTGCCAGCTCACCATGGATGGACAGGGAGGACTATGGCTACACCTTC. Protein product: CASSPWMDREDYGYTF.

This chain uses TRBV6-5 with TRBJ1-2; unclear D gene. Deletions cut 0 bases from V and 1 base from J, with 6 bases between. This CDR3 is built from 14 residues. Germline assignment: CDR1 MNHEY and CDR2 SVGAGI. In DNA, the CDR3 is TGTGCCAGCAGTTACTCGGCAGATAACTATGGCTACACCTTC. Its protein product is CASSYSADNYGYTF.

This chain joins TRBV5-1 and TRBJ2-7; possibly TRBD2 for D (5 bases). The germline CDR1 and CDR2 sequences are SGHRS and YFSETQ. Trimming took 5 bases from V and 0 from J, leaving 9 bases between them. CDR3 length: 13 amino acids. The CDR3 sequence: CASSYGLSYEQYF. The CDR3 DNA reads as TGCGCCAGCAGTTACGGACTCTCCTACGAGCAGTACTTC.

V and J are TRBV11-2 and TRBJ1-1; D unresolved. The CDR3 has 12 amino acids. Trimming took off 5 bases at V and 6 bases at J, with 10 bases between the two ends. Germline V CDR1 and CDR2: SGHAT, FQNNGV. Here the CDR3 DNA reads TGTGCCAGCAGCCCTACTCTGGCTGAAGCTTTCTTT. Translated, it gives CASSPTLAEAFF.

This rearrangement joins TRBV7-9 to TRBJ2-7; 12 bases agree with TRBD2. Germline CDR1 and CDR2: SEHNR and FQNEAQ (reference sequence). V was clipped by 5 bases and J by 4 bases; unmatched bases: 9. The length of the CDR3 is 16 residues. The CDR3 is CASSERLAGDPYEQYF. Here the CDR3 DNA reads TGTGCCAGCAGCGAGCGACTAGCGGGGGACCCGTACGAGCAGTACTTC.

The chain combines TRBV7-9 with TRBJ2-7; D unresolved. CDR1 is SEHNR and CDR2 is FQNEAQ in the germline V gene (reference sequence). Trimming took 4 bases from V and 1 from J, leaving 5 bases between them. The CDR3 loop spans 12 amino acids. CDR3 DNA sequence: TGTGCCAGCAGCTCCACATCCTACGAGCAGTACTTC. Residues: CASSSTSYEQYF.

The V and J genes are TRBV5-6 and TRBJ1-2; a possible D gene is TRBD1 (6 bases). Germline-derived CDR1 and CDR2 are SGHDT and YYEEEE. The CDR3 runs 15 residues. Trimming pared 2 bases from V and 3 bases from J, leaving 14 bases between. DNA for the CDR3: TGTGCCAGCAGCTTAATTAACCAGGGGTACTATGGCTACACCTTC. It codes for CASSLINQGYYGYTF.